This T cell receptor beta chain is drawn from a study of T cells after posttransplantation cyclophosphamide. Study findings and constraints: After PTCy, TRB diversity resembled that of CNI/methotrexate controls. TRB overlap between skin or GI tissue T cells and blood was limited. Donor-recipient repertoire similarity was low at 1-2 months, rising over year one.

As concerns this clone: Antigen specificity is unknown.

A marrow graft followed busulfan-fludarabine conditioning, with cyclophosphamide on days +3 and +4. The J segment lost 3 bases and the V segment lost 6 bases, leaving 10 bases of the junction unmatched. This CDR3 spans 15 amino acids. Germline V CDR1 and CDR2: MGHDK, SYGVNS. The repertoire was sequenced with immunoSEQ multiplex PCR; TCRdb's copy has only in-frame clones and lacks some. The sample includes about 6,400 clones, none of them occurring once. The sequencing here drew on PBMCs, taken after an allogeneic stem cell transplant with post-transplant cyclophosphamide. The V call is TRBV25-1, the J call TRBJ1-2; 7 nucleotides align to TRBD1. This TCR came from a male patient between 25 and 40 years old who received an allogeneic stem cell transplant from an unrelated donor, was CMV-positive, and had acute and chronic GVHD. Some T cells here may be from the graft donor. DNA for the CDR3: TGTGCCAGCAGGGAAGGAGGGGGCGTCTACTATGGCTACACCTTC. This codes for CASREGGGVYYGYTF.